This T cell receptor beta chain was recovered during a study of blood T cell repertoires in COVID-19. Study as a whole: There were acute and convalescent COVID-19 samples, and they came from the United States, Italy and Spain. Nucleic acid was either cDNA or gDNA, and it came from T cells, B-cell-depleted T cells, or PBMCs.

Original analysis: Estimated nucleated cell counts came from reference gene primer amplification. Here immunoSEQ multiplex PCR was the method, and the copy in TCRdb shows in-frame clones only, minus some. V and J calls and clone size are as listed in that table; D and trimming were resolved from the DNA. The table shows some 200,000 clones, with around 82% occurring only once. Unmatched junction bases numbered 7, after V lost 5 bases and J lost 9 bases. This CDR3 is built from 13 residues. Germline CDR1 reads MNHEY; CDR2 reads SVGAGI. The receptor was isolated from a woman aged 30 to 39 who had recovered from COVID-19. The rearrangement joins TRBV6-5 to TRBJ2-4; 7 nucleotides line up with TRBD1. The sequencing input was peripheral blood. For the CDR3, the DNA is TGTGCCAGCAGTCGCTCCACAGGGGCCATTCAGTACTTC. Translating it yields CASSRSTGAIQYF.